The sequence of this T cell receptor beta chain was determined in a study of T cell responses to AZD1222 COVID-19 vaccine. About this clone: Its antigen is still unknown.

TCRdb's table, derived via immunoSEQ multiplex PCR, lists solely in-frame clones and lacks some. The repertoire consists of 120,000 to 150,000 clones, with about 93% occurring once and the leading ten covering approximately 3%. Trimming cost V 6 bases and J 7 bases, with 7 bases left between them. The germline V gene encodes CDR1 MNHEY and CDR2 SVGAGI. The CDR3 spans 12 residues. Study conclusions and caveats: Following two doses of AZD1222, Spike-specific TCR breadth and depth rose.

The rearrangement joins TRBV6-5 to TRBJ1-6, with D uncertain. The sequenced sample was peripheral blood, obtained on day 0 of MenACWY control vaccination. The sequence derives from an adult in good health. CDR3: CASSRPNSPLHF. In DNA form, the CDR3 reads TGTGCCAGCAGCCGACCCAATTCACCCCTCCACTTT.